The T cell receptor (beta chain) described here comes from a study of identifying expanded T cells in peripheral blood (dated by TCRdb to between 2018 and 2020). Background on the whole study: Technical replicates were generated by sequencing separate aliquots of the same genomic DNA pool, and four replicates were compared pairwise.

Study-wide findings and limitations: Across all healthy donors, variance in clone template counts between roughly 2-week samples was found to increase significantly with total template count. It was expected by the authors that biological variance in healthy repertoires might increase further over much longer intervals, such as months to years. The binomial model flagged around 1.1 differentially abundant clones between technical replicates, compared with approximately 16 over around two weeks and 19 over roughly 4 weeks. Across all healthy-donor time intervals, the beta-binomial model significantly cut both the number of clones called differentially abundant and the false-positive rate.

TCRbeta CDR3 regions were profiled by bias-controlled multiplex PCR amplification of genomic DNA with the immunoSEQ Assay. Regarding the original processing steps: The absolute abundance of each unique TCRbeta CDR3 region was quantified after sequences were collapsed and filtered. Differential abundance was tested with two models: a binomial (Fisher-equivalent) model and a beta-binomial model that adds time-dependent variance fitted from healthy donors. Any clone with fewer than 5 combined templates was excluded, and a clone was called differentially abundant if its Benjamini-Hochberg FDR was below 0.01. The form v = (b*log(k)+a)^2 was used to model beta-binomial variance as a function of total template count across the two samples. Sourced from immuneACCESS, this table was stored by TCRdb with only in-frame sequences that have V and J called. A share of the clones is absent; for the studies checked, an unresolved V gene accounts for under half, and the remainder has no known explanation. That table supplies the V and J calls and clone size; D and trimming were determined from the DNA. This sample comprises around 70,000 clones, 90% of them detected only once. 3% to 4% of the sample belongs to the ten largest clones.

A note on this clone: This clone's antigen is unknown. No much larger clone exists at a distance of one base, and base qualities are not known.

From V the trimming removes 3 bases and from J it removes 0 bases, while the gene matches leave 13 bases of the junction unaccounted for. The CDR3, cysteine through phenylalanine, is 20 amino acids long. Only CDR3 DNA is held: 60 bases, read in frame from base 1. The germline V gene encodes CDR1 SGDLS and CDR2 YYNGEE. During the collection period, no infections or other immune events were recorded for the healthy donors. Healthy-donor blood repertoires served as a training cohort to calibrate time-dependent variance in a beta-binomial model of T-cell clone differential abundance. The training cohort comprised some 10 healthy donors, 3 female and 7 male. The donors were between roughly 25 and 70 years old, with an average age of roughly 40 years. Obtained from a commercial supplier, whole blood was collected from each healthy donor at three time points set around two weeks apart. For immunosequencing, genomic DNA was extracted from whole blood that had not been sorted.

The sample comprised blood. This receptor was taken from a person aged 18 to 75 in good health. The receptor chain draws on TRBV9 and TRBJ2-3, with 13 central nucleotides matching TRBD2. The base sequence is TGTGCCAGCAGCGCCCGGTCCGGACTAGCGGGGGCAGCTAGCACAGATACGCAGTATTTT. It translates to CASSARSGLAGAASTDTQYF.